This TCR beta chain was sequenced in a study of beta chain features in type 1 diabetes. Every isolated RNA sample was fully reverse transcribed, so sequencing captured expressed TCRB transcripts. TCRdb's table, derived via immunoSEQ multiplex PCR, lists solely in-frame clones and lacks some. The repertoire holds about 160,000 clones, approximately 8.8% seen once, with under 0.85% in the top ten. The CDR3 contains 13 residues. Per germline, CDR1 KGHSH and CDR2 LQKENI. The V segment lost 3 bases and the J segment 4 bases; nucleotides outside the gene matches: 0. Broader study findings: Type 1 diabetes patients had TCRB CDR3s that were shorter (moderately but significantly so) in all four CD4+ subsets.

This clone has only a few counts. Its antigen is currently unknown. Input material: central memory CD4+ T cells from blood. The rearrangement joins TRBV18 to TRBJ2-1; 7 bases match TRBD2. This receptor was identified in a woman aged 25 to 45 with type 1 diabetes. In DNA form, the CDR3 reads TGTGCCAGCTCACCGGGACTATACAATGAGCAGTTCTTC. Amino acid sequence: CASSPGLYNEQFF.